This TCR beta chain was observed in a study of T cells in Graves' hyperthyroidism and ophthalmopathy. Study results and caveats: Model output signaled ophthalmopathy a median around 5.9 months ahead of onset. Blood also showed most of the thyroid clonotypes that were expanded above 0.001.

Patients having uncontrolled infection, another autoimmune disease, pregnancy or lactation were not included. The J segment lost 5 bases and the V segment lost 4 bases, leaving 4 bases of the junction unmatched. The CDR3 totals 14 residues. CDR1 and CDR2 from the germline V gene are SGHTA and FQGNSA. This clonotype was seen at least ten times. Its specificity is not known. TCR beta CDR3 region amplification was performed from RNA transcripts. The HTBI primer set was used in a first-round RT-PCR of the TCR CDR3. In TCRdb, the multiplex PCR reads were re-called with MiXCR into one record per CDR3 protein. The sample consists of 600,000 or so distinct CDR3 sequences, approximately 14% of them appearing once.

The sample consisted of blood. This sequence joins TRBV7-2 and TRBJ2-2, with 7 bases lining up with TRBD2. This TCR was sampled from a woman in her forties or fifties with Graves' ophthalmopathy. For the CDR3, the DNA is TGTGCCAGCAGCTCCGGGACTACGACCGGGGAGCTGTTTTTT. This codes for CASSSGTTTGELFF.